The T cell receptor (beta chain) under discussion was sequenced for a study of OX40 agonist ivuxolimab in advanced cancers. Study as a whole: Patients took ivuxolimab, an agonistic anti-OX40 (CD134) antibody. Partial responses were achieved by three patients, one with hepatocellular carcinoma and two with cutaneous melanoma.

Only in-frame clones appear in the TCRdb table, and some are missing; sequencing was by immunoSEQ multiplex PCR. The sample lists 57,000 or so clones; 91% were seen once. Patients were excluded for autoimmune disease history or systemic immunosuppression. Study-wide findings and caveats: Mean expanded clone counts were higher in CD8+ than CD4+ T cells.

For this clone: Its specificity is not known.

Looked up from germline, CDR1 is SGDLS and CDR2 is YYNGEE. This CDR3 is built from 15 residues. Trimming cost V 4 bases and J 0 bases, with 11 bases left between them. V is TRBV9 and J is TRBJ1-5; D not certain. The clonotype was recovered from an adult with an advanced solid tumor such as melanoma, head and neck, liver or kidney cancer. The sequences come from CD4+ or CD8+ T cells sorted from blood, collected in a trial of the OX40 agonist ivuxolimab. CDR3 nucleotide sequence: TGTGCCAGCAGCCCCGGGGTAAATAGCAATCAGCCCCAGCATTTT. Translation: CASSPGVNSNQPQHF.